This T cell receptor beta chain derives from a study of beta chain features in type 1 diabetes. Study results and limitations: For cells with high TCR expression, cDNA sequencing could yield over-representation.

Each of the sorted populations had a purity greater than 95%. All of the isolated RNA was reverse transcribed, so expressed TCRB transcripts were sequenced. Clones were read by immunoSEQ multiplex PCR, and TCRdb kept only the in-frame ones, dropping some. This repertoire shows roughly 230,000 clones, 9.6% found once; its top ten account for approximately 0.035%. V gave up 5 bases and J gave up 3 bases, with 20 bases separating them. This CDR3 has 16 amino acids. Germline CDR1 GTSNPN, CDR2 SVGIG (reference sequence). In regard to this clone: No antigen is known for it.

Input material: naive CD4+ T cells from blood. This chain uses TRBV30 with TRBJ2-1; the D gene is possibly TRBD1 (5 bases). The clonotype was recovered from a woman under 30 in good health. Here the CDR3 reads CAWLPQGFPGYNEQFF. CDR3 coding DNA: TGTGCCTGGCTTCCCCAGGGTTTCCCCGGCTACAATGAGCAGTTCTTC.